This T cell receptor beta chain derives from a study of cytomegalovirus exposure and HLA in healthy donors. The PCR contained 60 Vbeta and 13 Jbeta primers. TCRdb's copy holds only in-frame clones and misses some; the assay was immunoSEQ multiplex PCR. Among around 190,000 clones, around 90% were seen once, and the ten largest hold less than 1.3%. The V gene end was trimmed by 4 bases and the J gene end by 6 bases; junction bases not matched to a gene: 7. The germline V gene has CDR1 MNHEY and CDR2 SMNVEV (reference sequence). The CDR3 runs to 15 residues. The receptor was derived from a boy between 2 and 10 years old in good health and CMV-seronegative. What was sequenced was PBMCs. The chain uses TRBV27 and TRBJ2-2; 8 nucleotides align to TRBD1. CDR3 residues: CASSSDRVGSGELFF. The CDR3 nucleotides read TGTGCCAGCAGTTCGGACAGGGTAGGGTCCGGGGAGCTGTTTTTT.